This T cell receptor (beta chain) was obtained from a study of T-cell reconstitution after alpha-beta-depleted transplantation in children. Preparing the TCRbeta library involved the use of unique molecular identifiers. Via MiXCR, TCRdb re-called the PCR reads, giving one row per CDR3 protein. The data show around 680,000 distinct CDR3 sequences, roughly 17% seen once. Per the germline V gene, CDR1 is SGHTA and CDR2 is FQGNSA. This CDR3 has 13 amino acids. Between the trimmed V and J ends, which lost 4 bases and 3 bases, there was a span of 10 bases. The clonotype was recovered from a human donor who donated a stem cell graft to a child with acute myeloid leukemia. This chain links TRBV7-2 with TRBJ2-7; D call uncertain. The specimen was PBMCs from the stem cell graft donor, collected from the stem cell graft. This CDR3 is CASSSPLYYEQYF. DNA for the CDR3: TGTGCCAGCAGCTCACCGTTATACTACGAGCAGTACTTC.